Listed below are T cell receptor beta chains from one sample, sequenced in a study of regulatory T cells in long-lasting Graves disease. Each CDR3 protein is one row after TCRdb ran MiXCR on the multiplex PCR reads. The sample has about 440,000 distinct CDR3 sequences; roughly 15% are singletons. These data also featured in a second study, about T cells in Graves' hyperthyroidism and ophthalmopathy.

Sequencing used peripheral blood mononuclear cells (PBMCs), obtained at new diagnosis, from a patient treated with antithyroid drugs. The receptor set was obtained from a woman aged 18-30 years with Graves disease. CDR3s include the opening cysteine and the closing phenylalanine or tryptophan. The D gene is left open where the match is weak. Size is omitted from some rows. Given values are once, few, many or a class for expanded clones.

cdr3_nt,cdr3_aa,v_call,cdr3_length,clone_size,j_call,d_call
TGTGCCAGCAGTTTACTAGCGGGAGCTAGTAATGAGCAGTTCTTC,CASSLLAGASNEQFF,TRBV12-3/TRBV12-4,15,many,TRBJ2-1,TRBD2
TGTGCCAGCAGCCAAGACTCAACTAACTATGGCTACACCTTC,CASSQDSTNYGYTF,TRBV3-1,14,many,TRBJ1-2,NA
TGTGCCAGCAGTTATGACGGAAACTACGAGCAGTACTTC,CASSYDGNYEQYF,TRBV6-5,13,many,TRBJ2-7,NA
TGTGCCAGCTCACCCCCGACAGGGACTGGGGCCAACGTCCTGACTTTC,CASSPPTGTGANVLTF,TRBV18,16,NA,TRBJ2-6,TRBD1
TGTGCCAGCAGCTTAAGGCTAGCCCAATACAAATCCTACAATGAGCAGTTCTTC,CASSLRLAQYKSYNEQFF,TRBV5-6,18,NA,TRBJ2-1,NA
TGCAGTGCTGCTCTAGGGGCTGTCCGATACGAGCAGTACTTC,CSAALGAVRYEQYF,TRBV20-1,14,many,TRBJ2-7,NA
TGTGCCAGCAGCTACGACGGCGGGGAGCTGTTTTTT,CASSYDGGELFF,TRBV7-9,12,NA,TRBJ2-2,NA
TGTGCCACCACTCCATTGGCGGGACCAAAGGCTGAAGCTTTCTTT,CATTPLAGPKAEAFF,TRBV7-6,15,few,TRBJ1-1,NA
TGCGCCAGCAGCAACGGGGGATCCGCCGAGCAGTACTTC,CASSNGGSAEQYF,TRBV10-2,13,NA,TRBJ2-7,NA
TGTGCCAGCAGCTTGAACGGCCAGGCAGATACGCAGTATTTT,CASSLNGQADTQYF,TRBV7-2,14,many,TRBJ2-3,NA
TGCGCCAGTAGCCAAGACCCTGTGGTAGCGGGAGTAGGTGAGCAGTACTTC,CASSQDPVVAGVGEQYF,TRBV4-3,17,NA,TRBJ2-7,TRBD2
TGTGCCAGCAGCCAAACGGGTGGTCGGTACGAGCAGTACTTC,CASSQTGGRYEQYF,TRBV6-1,14,few,TRBJ2-7,NA
TGTGCCAGCAGGGCGGGACCGCGGGATACGCAGTATTTT,CASRAGPRDTQYF,TRBV6-1,13,few,TRBJ2-3,NA
TGTGCCAGCAGTTTATCAGACAGATGGGAGCAGTACTTC,CASSLSDRWEQYF,TRBV12-3/TRBV12-4,13,many,TRBJ2-7,NA
TGTGCCAGCAGTAACCGGTGGAACACTGAAGCTTTCTTT,CASSNRWNTEAFF,TRBV28,13,few,TRBJ1-1,NA
TGCGCCAGCAGCACCGGTGTTGGAACCTATGGCTACACCTTC,CASSTGVGTYGYTF,TRBV5-1,14,few,TRBJ1-2,NA
TGTGCCAGCTCACCCCGGGACAAAGAGACCCAGTACTTC,CASSPRDKETQYF,TRBV18,13,many,TRBJ2-5,NA
TGTGCCAGCAGCCAATCCTTTTCAACAGATACGCAGTATTTT,CASSQSFSTDTQYF,TRBV16,14,many,TRBJ2-3,NA
TGTGCCAGTAGTATTCTTCAGGGGACAGGGGAGGATCAGCCCCAGCATTTT,CASSILQGTGEDQPQHF,TRBV19,17,NA,TRBJ1-5,TRBD1
TGTGCCAGCAGTTTACGTGGACAGGGGGCCTACGAGCAGTACTTC,CASSLRGQGAYEQYF,TRBV12-3/TRBV12-4,15,many,TRBJ2-7,TRBD1
TGTGCCAGCAGCCCACAGGAGGCGGCGACGGATGGCTACACCTTC,CASSPQEAATDGYTF,TRBV4-2,15,few,TRBJ1-2,NA
TGCGCCAGCAGCTTTTCCGGGGCCCGGAACACTGAAGCTTTCTTT,CASSFSGARNTEAFF,TRBV5-1,15,few,TRBJ1-1,NA
TGCGCCAGCAGCCAAGAAAAGAGGAGCACAGATACGCAGTATTTT,CASSQEKRSTDTQYF,TRBV5-8,15,once,TRBJ2-3,NA
TGTGCCAGCAGTTTAGTGGGACTCCTCACAGATACGCAGTATTTT,CASSLVGLLTDTQYF,TRBV27,15,many,TRBJ2-3,NA
TGTGCCAGCAGTTTTTTCCCCGGGGAGCTGTTTTTT,CASSFFPGELFF,TRBV27,12,NA,TRBJ2-2,NA
TGCGCCAGCAGCTCGGGGCGGGAGGGCCGTGACAATGAGCAGTTCTTC,CASSSGREGRDNEQFF,TRBV5-1,16,many,TRBJ2-1,TRBD2
TGCGCCAGCAGCTTGGTATCGGGACAAGGAACTGAAGCTTTCTTT,CASSLVSGQGTEAFF,TRBV5-1,15,many,TRBJ1-1,NA
TGTGCCAGCAGCTTAAGAAGCTTTGGCGAGCAGTACTTC,CASSLRSFGEQYF,TRBV13,13,NA,TRBJ2-7,NA
TGTGCCAGCAGTTTGGCCGGACTAGCGAATGAGCAGTTCTTC,CASSLAGLANEQFF,TRBV27,14,few,TRBJ2-1,TRBD2
TGTGCCAGCAGTTACTCGTCTGCGGGAGTCGAGGAGACCCAGTACTTC,CASSYSSAGVEETQYF,TRBV28,16,NA,TRBJ2-5,TRBD2
TGTGCCAGCAGTCCAGCGGGAGGCATCCAAGAGACCCAGTACTTC,CASSPAGGIQETQYF,TRBV28,15,NA,TRBJ2-5,TRBD2
TGTGCCAGCACCACACGGGGCGAGAGGCAGTTCTTC,CASTTRGERQFF,TRBV28,12,NA,TRBJ2-1,NA
TGTGCCAGCAGCGCTGGACAGGGAACAGATACGCAGTATTTT,CASSAGQGTDTQYF,TRBV7-3,14,many,TRBJ2-3,TRBD1